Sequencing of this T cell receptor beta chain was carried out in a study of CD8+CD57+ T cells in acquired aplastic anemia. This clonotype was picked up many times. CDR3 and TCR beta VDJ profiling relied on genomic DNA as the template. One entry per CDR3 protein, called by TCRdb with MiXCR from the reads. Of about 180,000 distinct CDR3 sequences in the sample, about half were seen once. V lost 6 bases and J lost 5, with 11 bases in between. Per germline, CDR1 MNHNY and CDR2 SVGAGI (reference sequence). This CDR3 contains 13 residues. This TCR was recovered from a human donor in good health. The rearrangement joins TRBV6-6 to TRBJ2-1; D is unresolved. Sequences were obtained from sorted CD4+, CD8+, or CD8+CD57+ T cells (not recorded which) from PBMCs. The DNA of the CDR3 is TGTGCCAGCAGCCCGGGTTTCAACAATGAGCAGTTCTTC. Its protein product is CASSPGFNNEQFF.